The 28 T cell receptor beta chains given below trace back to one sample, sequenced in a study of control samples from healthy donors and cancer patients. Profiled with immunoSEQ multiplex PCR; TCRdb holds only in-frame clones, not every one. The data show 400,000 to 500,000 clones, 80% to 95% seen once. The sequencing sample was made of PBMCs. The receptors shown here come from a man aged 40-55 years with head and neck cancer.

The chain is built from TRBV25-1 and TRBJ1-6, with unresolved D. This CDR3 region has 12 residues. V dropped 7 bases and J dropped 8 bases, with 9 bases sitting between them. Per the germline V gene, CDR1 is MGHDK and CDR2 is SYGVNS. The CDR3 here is CASTGVHSPLHF. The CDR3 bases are TGTGCCAGCACCGGGGTCCATTCACCCCTCCACTTT.

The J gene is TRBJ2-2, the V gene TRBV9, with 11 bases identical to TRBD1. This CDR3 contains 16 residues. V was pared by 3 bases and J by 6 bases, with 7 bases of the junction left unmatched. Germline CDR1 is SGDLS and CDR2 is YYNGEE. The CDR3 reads CASSGGTGGNPGELFF. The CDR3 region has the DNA TGTGCCAGCAGCGGAGGGACAGGGGGTAATCCCGGGGAGCTGTTTTTT.

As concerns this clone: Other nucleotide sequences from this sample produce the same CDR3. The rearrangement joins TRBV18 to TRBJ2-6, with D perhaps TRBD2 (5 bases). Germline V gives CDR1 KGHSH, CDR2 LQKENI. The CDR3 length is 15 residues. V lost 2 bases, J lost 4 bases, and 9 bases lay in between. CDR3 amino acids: CASSPVGSGANVLTF. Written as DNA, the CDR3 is TGTGCCAGCTCACCAGTGGGGAGCGGGGCCAACGTCCTGACTTTC.

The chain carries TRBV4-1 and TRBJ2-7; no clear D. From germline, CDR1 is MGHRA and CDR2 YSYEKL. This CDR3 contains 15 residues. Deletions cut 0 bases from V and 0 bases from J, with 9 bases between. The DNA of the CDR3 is TGCGCCAGCAGCCAAGAAGAAGCCTACTCCTACGAGCAGTACTTC. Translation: CASSQEEAYSYEQYF.

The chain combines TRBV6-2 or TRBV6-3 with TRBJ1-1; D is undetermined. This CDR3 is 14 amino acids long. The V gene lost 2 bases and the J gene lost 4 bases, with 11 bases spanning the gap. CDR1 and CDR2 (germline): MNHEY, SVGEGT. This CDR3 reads CASSYLAQGTEAFF. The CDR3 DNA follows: TGTGCCAGCAGTTACCTGGCGCAAGGCACTGAAGCTTTCTTT.

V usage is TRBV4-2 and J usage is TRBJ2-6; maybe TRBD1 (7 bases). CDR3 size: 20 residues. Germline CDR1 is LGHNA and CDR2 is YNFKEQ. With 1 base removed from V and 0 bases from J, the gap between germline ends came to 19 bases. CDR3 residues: CASSQAVGGTDSSGANVLTF. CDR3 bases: TGTGCCAGCAGCCAAGCGGTTGGAGGGACAGACAGCTCTGGGGCCAACGTCCTGACTTTC.

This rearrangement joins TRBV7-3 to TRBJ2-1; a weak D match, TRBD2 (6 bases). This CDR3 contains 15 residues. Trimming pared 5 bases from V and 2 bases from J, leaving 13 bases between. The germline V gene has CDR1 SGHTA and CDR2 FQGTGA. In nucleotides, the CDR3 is TGTGCCAGCAGCGTGACGGGAGCTCCCTACAATGAGCAGTTCTTC. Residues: CASSVTGAPYNEQFF.

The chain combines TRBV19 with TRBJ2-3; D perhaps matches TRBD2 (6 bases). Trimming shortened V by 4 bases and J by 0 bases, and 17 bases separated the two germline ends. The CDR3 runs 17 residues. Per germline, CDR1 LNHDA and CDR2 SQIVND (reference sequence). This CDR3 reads CASSNSLAGTSTDTQYF. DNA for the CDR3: TGTGCCAGTAGTAACTCTCTCGCGGGAACTAGCACAGATACGCAGTATTTT.

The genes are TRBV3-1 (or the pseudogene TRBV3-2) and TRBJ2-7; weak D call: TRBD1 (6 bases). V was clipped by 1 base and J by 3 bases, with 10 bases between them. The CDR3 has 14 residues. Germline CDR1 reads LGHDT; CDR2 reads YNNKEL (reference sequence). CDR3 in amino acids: CASSQGGHLYEQYF. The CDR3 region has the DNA TGTGCCAGCAGCCAAGGGGGACACCTCTACGAGCAGTACTTC.

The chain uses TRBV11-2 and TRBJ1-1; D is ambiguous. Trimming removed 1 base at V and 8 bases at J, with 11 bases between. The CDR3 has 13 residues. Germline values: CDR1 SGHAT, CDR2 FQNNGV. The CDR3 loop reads CASSLARTAEAFF. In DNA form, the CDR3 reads TGTGCCAGCAGCTTAGCTAGGACGGCAGAAGCTTTCTTT.

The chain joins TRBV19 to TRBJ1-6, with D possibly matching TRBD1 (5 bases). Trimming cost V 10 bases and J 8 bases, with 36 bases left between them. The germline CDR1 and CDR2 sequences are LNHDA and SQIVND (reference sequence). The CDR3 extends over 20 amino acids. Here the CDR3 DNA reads TGTGCCATCATCCACCCCCTCCTTGTAGGGACCCTTGATCGGGATTCACCCCTCCACTTT. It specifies CAIIHPLLVGTLDRDSPLHF.

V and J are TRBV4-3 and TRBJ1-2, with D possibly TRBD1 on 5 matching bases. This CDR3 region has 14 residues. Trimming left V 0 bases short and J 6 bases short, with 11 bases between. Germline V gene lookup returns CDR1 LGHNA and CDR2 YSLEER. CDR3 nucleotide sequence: TGCGCCAGCAGCCAAGAGACGGGGGAGAATGGCTACACCTTC. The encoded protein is CASSQETGENGYTF.

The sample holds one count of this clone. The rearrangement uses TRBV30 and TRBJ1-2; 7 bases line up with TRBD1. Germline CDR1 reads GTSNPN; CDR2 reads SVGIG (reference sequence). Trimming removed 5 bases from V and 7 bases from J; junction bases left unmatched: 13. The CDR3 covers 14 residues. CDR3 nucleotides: TGTGCCTGGGAACTACTACAGGGGAGGGGTGGCTACACCTTC. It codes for CAWELLQGRGGYTF.

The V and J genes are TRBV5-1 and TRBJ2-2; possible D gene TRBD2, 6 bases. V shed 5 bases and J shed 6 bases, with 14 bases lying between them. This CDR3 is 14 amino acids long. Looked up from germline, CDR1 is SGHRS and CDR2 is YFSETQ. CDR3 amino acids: CASRFPGGAGELFF. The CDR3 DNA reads TGCGCCAGCAGGTTCCCCGGGGGAGCCGGGGAGCTGTTTTTT.

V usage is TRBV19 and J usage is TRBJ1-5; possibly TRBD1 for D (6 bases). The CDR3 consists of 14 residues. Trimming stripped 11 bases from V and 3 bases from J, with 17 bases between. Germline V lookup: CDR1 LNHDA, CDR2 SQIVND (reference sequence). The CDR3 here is CASQAAGVNQPQHF. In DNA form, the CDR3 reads TGTGCCTCCCAGGCGGCAGGGGTCAATCAGCCCCAGCATTTT.

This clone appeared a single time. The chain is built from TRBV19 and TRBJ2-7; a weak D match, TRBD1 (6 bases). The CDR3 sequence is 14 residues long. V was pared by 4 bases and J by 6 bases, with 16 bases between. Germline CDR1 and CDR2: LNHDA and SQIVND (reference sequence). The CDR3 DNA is TGTGCCAGTAGTACGACAGGACCCGCGGGCGAGCAGTACTTC. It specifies CASSTTGPAGEQYF.

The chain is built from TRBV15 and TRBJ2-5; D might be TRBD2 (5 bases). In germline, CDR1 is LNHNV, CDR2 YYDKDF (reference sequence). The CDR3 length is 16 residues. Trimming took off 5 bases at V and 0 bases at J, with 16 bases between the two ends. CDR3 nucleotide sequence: TGTGCCACCAGCTCCCGGACTCCTTCCAACCAAGAGACCCAGTACTTC. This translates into CATSSRTPSNQETQYF. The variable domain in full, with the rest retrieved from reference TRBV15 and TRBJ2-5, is DAMVIQNPRYQVTQFGKPVTLSCSQTLNHNVMYWYQQKSSQAPKLLFHYYDKDFNNEADTPDNFQSRRPNTSFCFLDIRSPGLGDTAMYLCATSSRTPSNQETQYFGPGTRLLVL.

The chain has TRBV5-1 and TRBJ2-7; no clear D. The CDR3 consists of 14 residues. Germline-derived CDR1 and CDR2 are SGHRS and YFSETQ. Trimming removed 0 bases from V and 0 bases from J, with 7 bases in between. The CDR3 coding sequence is TGCGCCAGCAGCTTGGATGTAAGCTCCTACGAGCAGTACTTC. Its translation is CASSLDVSSYEQYF.

The CDR3 bases are TGTGCCAGCAGCTTAGGAGGGGGAAAGCCCCAGCATTTT. Translated, it gives CASSLGGGKPQHF. V usage is TRBV7-6 and J usage is TRBJ1-5; TRBD1 is a possible D gene (6 bases). Trimming took 1 base from V and 8 from J, leaving 9 bases between them. The CDR3 runs to 13 residues. CDR1 and CDR2 from the germline V gene are SGHVS and FNYEAQ.

The chain's CDR3 is CASTATLNTEAFF. The CDR3 nucleotides are TGTGCCAGCACCGCGACACTGAACACTGAAGCTTTCTTT. The genes are TRBV12-3 or TRBV12-4 and TRBJ1-1; no firm D call. The CDR3 length is 13 residues. The V and J ends lost 7 bases and 0 bases respectively, with 9 bases between them.

The CDR3 nucleotides read TGTGCCAGGACTCTCAACCCTGAAGCGAACACTGAAGCTTTCTTT. It encodes CARTLNPEANTEAFF. V is TRBV2 and J is TRBJ1-1; D uncertain. Germline assignment: CDR1 SNHLY and CDR2 FYNNEI. The CDR3 covers 15 residues. Trimming left V 9 bases short and J 1 base short, with 18 bases between.

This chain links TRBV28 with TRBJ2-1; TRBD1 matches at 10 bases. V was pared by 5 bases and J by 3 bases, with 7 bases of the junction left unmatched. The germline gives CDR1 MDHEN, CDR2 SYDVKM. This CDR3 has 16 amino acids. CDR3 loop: CASSRYGQGGYNEQFF. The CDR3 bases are TGTGCCAGCAGTCGCTACGGACAGGGGGGCTACAATGAGCAGTTCTTC.

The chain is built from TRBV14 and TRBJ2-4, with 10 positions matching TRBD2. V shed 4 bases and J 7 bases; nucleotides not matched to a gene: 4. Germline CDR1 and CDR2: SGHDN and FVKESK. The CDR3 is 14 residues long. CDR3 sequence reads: CASSPSGGANIQYF. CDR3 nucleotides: TGTGCCAGCAGCCCGAGCGGGGGGGCCAACATTCAGTACTTC. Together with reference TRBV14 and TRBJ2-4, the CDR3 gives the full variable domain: EAGVTQFPSHSVIEKGQTVTLRCDPISGHDNLYWYRRVMGKEIKFLLHFVKESKQDESGMPNNRFLAERTGGTYSTLKVQPAELEDSGVYFCASSPSGGANIQYFGAGTRLSVL.

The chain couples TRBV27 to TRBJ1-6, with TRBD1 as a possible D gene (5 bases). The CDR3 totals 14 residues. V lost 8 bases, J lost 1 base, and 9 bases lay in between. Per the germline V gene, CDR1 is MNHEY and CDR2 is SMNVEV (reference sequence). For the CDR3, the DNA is TGTGCCAGCGGGACTAGGTCCTATAATTCACCCCTCCACTTT. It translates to CASGTRSYNSPLHF.

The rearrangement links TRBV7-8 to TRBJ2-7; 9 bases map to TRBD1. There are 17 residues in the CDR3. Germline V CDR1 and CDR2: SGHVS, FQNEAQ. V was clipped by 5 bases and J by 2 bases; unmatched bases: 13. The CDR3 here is CASSAGWVDRGTYEQYF. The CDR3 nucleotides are TGTGCCAGCAGCGCAGGTTGGGTTGACAGGGGGACCTACGAGCAGTACTTC.

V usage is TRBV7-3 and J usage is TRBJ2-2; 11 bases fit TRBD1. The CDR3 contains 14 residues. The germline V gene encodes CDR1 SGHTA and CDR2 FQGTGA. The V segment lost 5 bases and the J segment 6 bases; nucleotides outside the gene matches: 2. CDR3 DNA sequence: TGTGCCAGCAGCCTGGGACAGGGGGCCGGGGAGCTGTTTTTT. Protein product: CASSLGQGAGELFF.

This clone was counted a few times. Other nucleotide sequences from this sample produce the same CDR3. CDR3 protein: CASRRNQETQYF. The DNA of the CDR3 is TGCGCCAGCAGACGAAACCAAGAGACCCAGTACTTC. The rearrangement joins TRBV5-1 to TRBJ2-5; no clear D gene. V was trimmed by 5 bases and J by 0 bases, leaving 5 bases between them. This CDR3 is built from 12 residues. Germline-derived CDR1 and CDR2 are SGHRS and YFSETQ.

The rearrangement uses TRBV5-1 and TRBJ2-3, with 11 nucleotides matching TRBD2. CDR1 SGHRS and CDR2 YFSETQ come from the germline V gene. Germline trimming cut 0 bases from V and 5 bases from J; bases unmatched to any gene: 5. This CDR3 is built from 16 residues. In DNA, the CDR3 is TGCGCCAGCAGCTTGGGGACTAGCGGGCTGGGAGATACGCAGTATTTT. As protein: CASSLGTSGLGDTQYF.